One and the same sample provided the 26 T cell receptor beta chains below, sequenced in a study of identical twins. TCRdb reprocessed the 5' RACE reads with MiXCR, giving one entry per CDR3 protein. The sample carries 450,000 or so distinct CDR3 sequences, around 15% recorded once. These data also featured in a second study, about yellow fever vaccine responses in identical twins.

The specimen was CD4+ T cells sorted from blood. The receptors come from a woman aged 18-29 years in good health.

The CDR3 is CSVAGTVFYNEQFF. DNA of the CDR3: TGCAGCGTGGCCGGGACAGTCTTCTACAATGAGCAGTTCTTC. This chain links TRBV29-1 with TRBJ2-1, with TRBD1 matching over 7 bases. Trimming took 6 bases from V and 3 from J; bases not matched to a gene: 8. There are 14 residues in the CDR3. Per germline, CDR1 SQVTM and CDR2 ANQGSEA.

This clonotype was seen more than once but under ten times. This chain uses TRBV20-1 with TRBJ1-2; D may be TRBD1 (6 bases). The ends were cut back, 2 bases at V and 3 bases at J, with 13 bases in the middle. CDR3 size: 14 residues. CDR1 and CDR2 (germline): DFQATT, SNEGSKA (reference sequence). CDR3 residues: CSARRQDGHYGYTF. The CDR3 bases are TGCAGTGCTAGACGACAGGACGGCCACTATGGCTACACCTTC.

In DNA form, the CDR3 reads TGCGCCAGCAGCTTGGTCCTGCCGAGCCGCTCCACAGATACGCAGTATTTT. This encodes CASSLVLPSRSTDTQYF. The J gene is TRBJ2-3, the V gene TRBV5-1; no reliable D call. The V end was cut by 0 bases, the J end by 2 bases, with 16 bases between. This CDR3 spans 17 amino acids. CDR1 is SGHRS and CDR2 is YFSETQ in the germline V gene.

The chain joins TRBV10-3 to TRBJ1-2; D possibly corresponds to TRBD1 (5 bases). Trimming shortened V by 3 bases and J by 1 base, and 18 bases separated the two germline ends. There are 17 residues in the CDR3. CDR1 is ENHRY, CDR2 SYGVKD, per germline. CDR3 protein: CAISDSKGTWVNYGYTF. As DNA, the CDR3 is TGTGCCATCAGTGACTCCAAAGGGACCTGGGTTAACTATGGCTACACCTTC.

This clonotype was seen a few times. The chain employs TRBV28 and TRBJ2-1; 8 bases match TRBD2. V trimming: 4 bases; J trimming: 4 bases; junction bases outside the gene matches: 9. The CDR3 has 16 residues. Germline V gives CDR1 MDHEN, CDR2 SYDVKM. In DNA form, the CDR3 reads TGTGCCAGCAGTTCGTTACTAGCGGCACTATACAATGAGCAGTTCTTC. Protein: CASSSLLAALYNEQFF. Drawing the rest from reference TRBV28 and TRBJ2-1, the complete variable domain is DVKVTQSSRYLVKRTGEKVFLECVQDMDHENMFWYRQDPGLGLRLIYFSYDVKMKEKGDIPEGYSVSREKKERFSLILESASTNQTSMYLCASSSLLAALYNEQFFGPGTRLTVL.

The J gene is TRBJ2-1, the V gene TRBV7-2; D remains ambiguous. The V end was cut by 0 bases, the J end by 3 bases, with 18 bases between. Germline CDR1 is SGHTA and CDR2 is FQGNSA. The CDR3 loop spans 18 amino acids. The CDR3, as DNA: TGTGCCAGCAGCTTAGCGCTAGTCCTGGGTTTGGACTACAATGAGCAGTTCTTC. Translating it yields CASSLALVLGLDYNEQFF.

There are many counts of this clonotype. CDR3 region: CASSKGRVNYEQYF. For the CDR3, the DNA is TGTGCCAGCAGTAAAGGACGGGTCAACTACGAGCAGTACTTC. The gene calls are TRBV2 and TRBJ2-7; no clear D gene. Germline-derived CDR1 and CDR2 are SNHLY and FYNNEI. CDR3 length equals 14 residues. V shed 5 bases and J shed 3 bases, with 14 bases lying between them.

This clonotype was observed at least ten times. The chain employs TRBV5-1 and TRBJ2-1; 9 positions agree with TRBD1. The CDR3 consists of 15 residues. The V gene end was trimmed by 0 bases and the J gene end by 2 bases; junction bases not matched to a gene: 0. In germline, CDR1 is SGHRS, CDR2 YFSETQ. CDR3: CASSLDRGPYNEQFF. CDR3 bases: TGCGCCAGCAGCTTGGACAGGGGGCCCTACAATGAGCAGTTCTTC.

This clonotype showed up just a few times. The chain is built from TRBV11-3 and TRBJ2-2, with D possibly being TRBD1 (5 bases). V lost 6 bases and J 4 bases, leaving 12 bases between the germline ends. Germline lookup yields CDR1 SGHNT and CDR2 YENEEA. The CDR3 contains 14 residues. CDR3 residues: CASSRQQSTGELFF. CDR3 in DNA: TGTGCCAGCAGTCGACAGCAGAGCACCGGGGAGCTGTTTTTT.

Ten or more counts support this clonotype. At one end the junction does not follow the germline gene, possibly because of a read error. The chain combines TRBV7-9 with TRBJ2-7; 7 bases align to TRBD1. The CDR3 has 11 amino acids. CDR1 and CDR2 from the germline V gene are SEHNR and FQNEAQ (reference sequence). CDR3 amino acids: CASSSGTAYNF. CDR3 in DNA: TGTGCCAGCAGCTCCGGGACAGCATATAACTTC.

Ten or more counts support this clonotype. This sequence joins TRBV6-2 or TRBV6-3 and TRBJ2-3, with D perhaps assigned TRBD1 or TRBD2 (5 bases each). CDR1 is MNHEY, CDR2 SVGEGT, per germline. Trimming took 1 base from V and 4 from J, leaving 15 bases between them. The CDR3 contains 16 residues. The CDR3 loop reads CASSYFPGTGSDTQYF. CDR3 DNA: TGTGCCAGCAGTTACTTCCCTGGGACGGGATCAGATACGCAGTATTTT.

This clonotype was seen more than once but under ten times. The CDR3 DNA follows: TGTGCCAGCAGAGGACGGGGATCCTACGAGCAGTACTTC. Translated, it gives CASRGRGSYEQYF. The chain is built from TRBV28 and TRBJ2-7; D possibly corresponds to TRBD2 (5 bases). The germline CDR1 and CDR2 sequences are MDHEN and SYDVKM. The CDR3 is 13 residues long. V lost 6 bases and J lost 1, with 10 bases in between.

Details on this clonotype: A read error may be the cause here, since a much bigger clone is one base away. This chain joins TRBV10-3 and TRBJ2-5; D might be TRBD1 (6 bases). Germline lookup yields CDR1 ENHRY and CDR2 SYGVKD. The CDR3 totals 12 residues. The CDR3, as DNA: TGTGTCATCAGGGACAAGCAAGAGACCCAGTACTTC. Its translation is CVIRDKQETQYF.

This clonotype was observed a few times. V usage is TRBV12-3 or TRBV12-4 and J usage is TRBJ2-7, with no clear D. V lost 2 bases and J lost 2, with 10 bases in between. This CDR3 is 14 amino acids long. Here the CDR3 reads CASSLYGSTYEQYF. CDR3 in DNA: TGTGCCAGCAGTTTATATGGGTCCACCTACGAGCAGTACTTC.

This clonotype was observed at least ten times. CDR3 sequence reads: CSVPRGFEQFF. CDR3 DNA: TGCAGCGTACCCAGGGGATTTGAGCAGTTCTTC. The chain is built from TRBV29-1 and TRBJ2-1, with D perhaps matching TRBD1 (6 bases). V was clipped by 6 bases and J by 9 bases, with 12 bases between them. Germline V CDR1 and CDR2: SQVTM, ANQGSEA. The CDR3 extends over 11 amino acids.

V gene TRBV5-6 combines with J gene TRBJ2-1; D not resolved. Germline loops: CDR1 SGHDT, CDR2 YYEEEE. The CDR3 loop spans 16 amino acids. Trimming took 5 bases from V and 5 from J, leaving 20 bases between them. CDR3 sequence: CASSLPAPRKNNEQFF. CDR3 DNA: TGTGCCAGCAGTCTTCCGGCGCCGAGGAAAAACAATGAGCAGTTCTTC.

The chain recombines TRBV5-1 with TRBJ2-1; 9 nucleotides line up with TRBD2. CDR3 length: 16 residues. The germline V gene encodes CDR1 SGHRS and CDR2 YFSETQ. Trimming removed 4 bases from V and 4 bases from J; junction bases left unmatched: 9. This CDR3 is CASSPQRAGGYNEQFF. CDR3 DNA sequence: TGCGCCAGCAGCCCTCAAAGAGCGGGGGGTTACAATGAGCAGTTCTTC.

This clonotype was counted a few times. The rearrangement joins TRBV5-1 to TRBJ2-7; TRBD1 matches at 10 bases. From germline, CDR1 is SGHRS and CDR2 YFSETQ. The ends lost 7 bases at V and 5 bases at J; junction bases unmatched: 12. This CDR3 spans 15 amino acids. In nucleotides, the CDR3 is TGCGCCAGCGGCCCATCGGGACAGGGGCCCGACGAGCAGTACTTC. Residues: CASGPSGQGPDEQYF.

The chain combines TRBV7-8 with TRBJ2-7; 9 bases are a match to TRBD2. Germline V gene data show CDR1 as SGHVS and CDR2 as FQNEAQ. There are 16 residues in the CDR3. The V gene end was trimmed by 1 base and the J gene end by 7 bases; junction bases not matched to a gene: 11. DNA of the CDR3: TGTGCCAGCAGCTTAGTTGGTAGCGGGGGAGACAGGGAGCAGTACTTC. Its translation is CASSLVGSGGDREQYF.

This clonotype was observed at least ten times. This rearrangement joins TRBV5-1 to TRBJ2-7; the match to TRBD1 covers 7 bases. From germline, CDR1 is SGHRS and CDR2 YFSETQ. V gave up 1 base and J gave up 5 bases; unmatched junction bases: 6. The CDR3 length is 14 residues. The CDR3 region has the DNA TGCGCCAGCAGCTTGACGACAGGGCCCGACGAGCAGTACTTC. Encoded protein: CASSLTTGPDEQYF. Using reference TRBV5-1 and TRBJ2-7 for the parts outside the CDR3, the full variable domain is KAGVTQTPRYLIKTRGQQVTLSCSPISGHRSVSWYQQTPGQGLQFLFEYFSETQRNKGNFPGRFSGRQFSNSRSEMNVSTLELGDSALYLCASSLTTGPDEQYFGPGTRLTVT.

V and J are TRBV29-1 and TRBJ2-1, with D maybe TRBD2 (5 bases). From germline, CDR1 is SQVTM and CDR2 ANQGSEA. Deletions cut 4 bases from V and 0 bases from J, with 10 bases between. CDR3 length: 14 amino acids. In DNA, the CDR3 is TGCAGCGTTGTTCTAGGGAGCTCCTACAATGAGCAGTTCTTC. Translating gives CSVVLGSSYNEQFF.

In this sample, this clonotype turned up many times. The rearrangement uses TRBV4-3 and TRBJ2-7, with D uncertain. The CDR3 extends over 14 amino acids. Germline V CDR1 and CDR2: LGHNA, YSLEER. Trimming removed 1 base at V and 2 bases at J, with 9 bases between. In nucleotides, the CDR3 is TGCGCCAGCAGCCAAGGTGGGCAGGCCTACGAGCAGTACTTC. This sequence encodes CASSQGGQAYEQYF.

This clonotype has at least ten counts. This chain joins TRBV27 and TRBJ2-1; D gene ambiguous. Germline V gene data show CDR1 as MNHEY and CDR2 as SMNVEV (reference sequence). CDR3 size: 12 residues. V was cut by 5 bases and J by 3 bases, with 5 bases left in between. The CDR3 reads CASSRNYNEQFF. CDR3 sequence (DNA): TGTGCCAGCAGTCGAAACTACAATGAGCAGTTCTTC.

This clonotype showed up just a few times. This chain connects TRBV5-6 to TRBJ2-5; D not certain. Per the germline V gene, CDR1 is SGHDT and CDR2 is YYEEEE. This CDR3 comprises 15 residues. The ends were cut back, 5 bases at V and 2 bases at J, with 16 bases in the middle. Written as DNA, the CDR3 is TGTGCCAGCAGGACCCTCTCTAGGTTGCAAGAGACCCAGTACTTC. Translated, it gives CASRTLSRLQETQYF.

The chain uses TRBV5-4 and TRBJ2-2, with TRBD1 as a possible D gene (6 bases). Germline CDR1 is SGHNT and CDR2 is YYREEE (reference sequence). V was cut by 6 bases and J by 7 bases, with 19 bases left in between. CDR3 length: 15 residues. The CDR3 spells CASTVQGPGDGELFF. The CDR3 coding sequence is TGTGCCAGCACCGTCCAGGGGCCCGGGGACGGGGAGCTGTTTTTT.

The V gene is TRBV7-3, the J gene TRBJ2-2; D gene uncertain. Germline V gene lookup returns CDR1 SGHTA and CDR2 FQGTGA. This CDR3 is built from 14 residues. The germline V and J ends were trimmed by 1 base and 6 bases, with 9 bases remaining between them. The CDR3 protein is CASSLSGVPGELFF. CDR3 nucleotides: TGTGCCAGCAGCTTAAGTGGGGTCCCCGGGGAGCTGTTTTTT.